These 30 T cell receptor beta chains were sequenced from one sample in a study of blood T cell repertoires in COVID-19 (dated by TCRdb to the early 2020s). Library construction relied on the immunoSEQ multiplex PCR assay. The table was pulled from immuneACCESS by TCRdb, which kept in-frame rearrangements only. Such tables lose some clones; where checked, under half of the loss comes from unresolved V genes, and the rest has no known cause. This sample comprises 90,000 to 130,000 clones, over 80% of them detected only once. The leading ten clones occupy just over 4% of the sample. The sample consisted of peripheral blood. The source of these receptors is a woman in her seventies with acute or convalescent COVID-19.

This clone was counted a few times. This rearrangement joins TRBV15 to TRBJ1-3; D is undetermined. The CDR3 runs 16 residues. Per the germline V gene, CDR1 is LNHNV and CDR2 is YYDKDF (reference sequence). V was trimmed by 8 bases and J by 1 base, leaving 18 bases between them. The CDR3 here is CATRTGDETSGNTIYF. CDR3 DNA sequence: TGTGCCACCCGGACGGGAGATGAAACGTCTGGAAACACCATATATTTT.

The V gene is TRBV28, the J gene TRBJ1-6; D gene uncertain. Trimming pared 7 bases from V and 4 bases from J, leaving 14 bases between. The CDR3 spans 15 residues. Looked up from germline, CDR1 is MDHEN and CDR2 is SYDVKM. The CDR3 is CASTLGGPYNSPLHF. DNA for the CDR3: TGTGCCAGCACCCTGGGAGGGCCGTATAATTCACCCCTCCACTTT. The full variable domain, with the rest looked up from reference TRBV28 and TRBJ1-6, is DVKVTQSSRYLVKRTGEKVFLECVQDMDHENMFWYRQDPGLGLRLIYFSYDVKMKEKGDIPEGYSVSREKKERFSLILESASTNQTSMYLCASTLGGPYNSPLHFGNGTRLTVT.

This clone was picked up a small number of times. V and J are TRBV6-1 and TRBJ1-2; 7 bases agree with TRBD1. The CDR3 totals 16 residues. The J segment lost 2 bases and the V segment lost 4 bases, leaving 10 bases of the junction unmatched. Germline V gene data show CDR1 as MNHNS and CDR2 as SASEGT. Written as DNA, the CDR3 is TGTGCCAGCAGTGGTGCCACAGGGGTGGGAAACTATGGCTACACCTTC. As protein: CASSGATGVGNYGYTF.

V usage is TRBV2 and J usage is TRBJ1-1; 9 nucleotides align to TRBD1. The CDR3 spans 15 residues. Looked up from germline, CDR1 is SNHLY and CDR2 is FYNNEI. V lost 5 bases, J lost 1 base, and 5 bases stayed unmatched. The CDR3 bases are TGTGCCAGCAGTTTTACAGGGGGCGGGAACACTGAAGCTTTCTTT. It specifies CASSFTGGGNTEAFF.

The chain uses TRBV4-3 and TRBJ1-1; 7 nucleotides line up with TRBD1. Germline loops: CDR1 LGHNA, CDR2 YSLEER. The CDR3 consists of 16 residues. The V gene end was trimmed by 0 bases and the J gene end by 8 bases; junction bases not matched to a gene: 12. The CDR3 reads CASSQDRGSLGEEAFF. The CDR3 DNA is TGCGCCAGCAGCCAAGACAGGGGGTCCTTAGGGGAAGAAGCTTTCTTT.

V and J are TRBV3-1 (or the pseudogene TRBV3-2) and TRBJ1-1; possibly TRBD1 for D (6 bases). Germline V gene lookup returns CDR1 LGHDT and CDR2 YNNKEL (reference sequence). The V gene lost 2 bases and the J gene lost 3 bases, with 10 bases spanning the gap. The CDR3 runs to 14 residues. The CDR3: CASSQYRAYTEAFF. The CDR3 region has the DNA TGTGCCAGCAGCCAATACAGGGCATACACTGAAGCTTTCTTT.

The genes are TRBV10-3 and TRBJ2-5; 7 bases are a match to TRBD2. V lost 3 bases to trimming and J lost 4 bases; unmatched junction nucleotides: 5. Germline V gives CDR1 ENHRY, CDR2 SYGVKD. There are 14 residues in the CDR3. CDR3 DNA sequence: TGTGCCATCAGTGATCTAGGGAGGGGAGAGACCCAGTACTTC. As protein: CAISDLGRGETQYF.

The chain couples TRBV28 to TRBJ1-1, with 7 bases fitting TRBD1. Germline CDR1 and CDR2: MDHEN and SYDVKM. V lost 3 bases and J lost 3; bases outside the gene matches: 4. This CDR3 region has 14 residues. The CDR3: CASSLTQGDTEAFF. For the CDR3, the DNA is TGTGCCAGCAGTTTGACCCAGGGGGACACTGAAGCTTTCTTT.

The CDR3 loop reads CASSLWSRSAYEQYF. In DNA, the CDR3 is TGTGCCAGCAGTTTATGGTCTAGATCGGCCTACGAGCAGTACTTC. This chain joins TRBV28 and TRBJ2-7; D not resolved. The CDR3 is 15 amino acids. The germline gives CDR1 MDHEN, CDR2 SYDVKM. V lost 0 bases and J 2 bases, leaving 11 bases between the germline ends.

The J gene is TRBJ2-7, the V gene TRBV10-2; a possible D gene is TRBD1 (6 bases). CDR3 length: 15 residues. CDR1 and CDR2 from the germline V gene are WSHSY and SAAADI. Trimming took off 10 bases at V and 0 bases at J, with 19 bases between the two ends. The CDR3 bases are TGCGCCACTACCCCCGACAGGATTCGCTCCTACGAGCAGTACTTC. Translating gives CATTPDRIRSYEQYF.

The sample holds one count of this clone. This rearrangement joins TRBV5-1 to TRBJ2-7; TRBD1 agrees at 8 bases. The length of the CDR3 is 15 residues. Per germline, CDR1 SGHRS and CDR2 YFSETQ. V lost 0 bases and J lost 6; bases outside the gene matches: 8. The CDR3 reads CASSLDFRTGSEQYF. In DNA, the CDR3 is TGCGCCAGCAGCTTGGACTTTAGGACAGGGAGCGAGCAGTACTTC.

V and J are TRBV3-1 (or the pseudogene TRBV3-2) and TRBJ2-2; 9 positions match TRBD2. V gave up 4 bases and J gave up 4 bases; unmatched junction bases: 4. The CDR3 spans 15 residues. Germline V gene lookup returns CDR1 LGHDT and CDR2 YNNKEL (reference sequence). CDR3 nucleotides: TGTGCCAGCAGCCCCGGGACTAGCCTCACCGGGGAGCTGTTTTTT. Protein product: CASSPGTSLTGELFF.

This clone was recorded once. CDR3 coding DNA: TGTGCCAGCAGCTTATACGGGGAAACTTCACCCCTCCACTTT. Its protein product is CASSLYGETSPLHF. J is TRBJ1-6 and V is TRBV7-9; D gene uncertain. The CDR3 sequence is 14 residues long. Trimming took off 2 bases at V and 9 bases at J, with 11 bases between the two ends. Germline V gene lookup returns CDR1 SEHNR and CDR2 FQNEAQ (reference sequence).

The genes are TRBV7-3 and TRBJ2-3, with 10 bases matching TRBD2. V dropped 4 bases and J dropped 10; count of bases not matched to a gene: 5. The length of the CDR3 is 13 residues. The germline V gene has CDR1 SGHTA and CDR2 FQGTGA. CDR3 coding DNA: TGTGCCAGCAGCTCCGAAGCGGGGGGGCCGCAGTATTTT. As protein: CASSSEAGGPQYF.

This chain uses TRBV20-1 with TRBJ1-2, with D unresolved. Looked up from germline, CDR1 is DFQATT and CDR2 is SNEGSKA (reference sequence). The ends were cut back, 3 bases at V and 9 bases at J, with 14 bases in the middle. The CDR3 is 12 residues long. CDR3 protein: CSASLGPLSYTF. CDR3 nucleotides: TGCAGTGCTAGTCTCGGTCCCCTCAGCTACACCTTC.

The chain has TRBV6-5 and TRBJ1-6, with D unclear. Germline CDR1 reads MNHEY; CDR2 reads SVGAGI. The CDR3 covers 14 residues. Trimming took off 4 bases at V and 9 bases at J, with 13 bases between the two ends. The chain's CDR3 is CASSSGKNVSPLHF. The CDR3 DNA sequence: TGTGCCAGCAGTTCCGGGAAAAATGTTTCACCCCTCCACTTT.

The chain uses TRBV2 and TRBJ2-3; tentatively, D is TRBD2 (6 bases). Germline V gene sequence: CDR1 SNHLY, CDR2 FYNNEI. The CDR3 loop spans 14 amino acids. The V and J ends lost 5 bases and 0 bases respectively, with 9 bases between them. Here the CDR3 DNA reads TGTGCCAGCAGTATAGCGGTTAGCACAGATACGCAGTATTTT. This encodes CASSIAVSTDTQYF.

V usage is TRBV7-9 and J usage is TRBJ2-5; D is possibly TRBD2 (5 bases). CDR3 length: 14 residues. The V end lost 1 base, the J end lost 3 bases, and 9 bases lay between the germline ends. Germline V gene data show CDR1 as SEHNR and CDR2 as FQNEAQ (reference sequence). CDR3 amino acids: CASSLDRGKETQYF. The CDR3 DNA follows: TGTGCCAGCAGCTTAGATCGGGGAAAAGAGACCCAGTACTTC. The full variable domain, its missing parts supplied by reference TRBV7-9 and TRBJ2-5, is DTGVSQNPRHKITKRGQNVTFRCDPISEHNRLYWYRQTLGQGPEFLTYFQNEAQLEKSRLLSDRFSAERPKGSFSTLEIQRTEQGDSAMYLCASSLDRGKETQYFGPGTRLLVL.

In this sample, this clone turned up once. V and J are TRBV7-2 and TRBJ2-7; 13 positions match TRBD2. This CDR3 has 15 residues. Germline V CDR1 and CDR2: SGHTA, FQGNSA. After removal of 5 bases from V and 3 bases from J, the junction contained 4 bases not matched to a gene. The DNA of the CDR3 is TGTGCCAGCAGCGTACTAGCGGGAGGGGTCTACGAGCAGTACTTC. Amino acids: CASSVLAGGVYEQYF. Full variable domain (missing parts from reference TRBV7-2 and TRBJ2-7): GAGVSQSPSNKVTEKGKDVELRCDPISGHTALYWYRQSLGQGLEFLIYFQGNSAPDKSGLPSDRFSAERTGGSVSTLTIQRTQQEDSAVYLCASSVLAGGVYEQYFGPGTRLTVT.

This clone has a handful of counts. This rearrangement joins TRBV4-1 to TRBJ2-7, with 7 nucleotides matching TRBD2. J was trimmed by 4 bases and V by 4 bases; bases with no gene match: 13. The CDR3 totals 16 residues. Germline V lookup: CDR1 MGHRA, CDR2 YSYEKL. CDR3: CASSPVLGLVRYEQYF. CDR3 DNA: TGCGCCAGCAGCCCCGTACTAGGACTAGTCAGATACGAGCAGTACTTC.

The chain employs TRBV2 and TRBJ1-4; 8 bases agree with TRBD1. J lost 8 bases, V lost 11 bases, and 7 bases had no gene match. The CDR3 covers 12 residues. The germline V gene has CDR1 SNHLY and CDR2 FYNNEI. The CDR3 DNA is TGTGCCGGCCAGGGGGCAGACGAAAAACTGTTTTTT. Its translation is CAGQGADEKLFF.

There are a few counts of this clone. DNA of the CDR3: TGTGCCTGGAGTGGGACAGGGGGCAATCAGCCCCAGCATTTT. It is translated as CAWSGTGGNQPQHF. This chain uses TRBV30 with TRBJ1-5; 9 nucleotides agree with TRBD1. This CDR3 comprises 14 residues. Germline values: CDR1 GTSNPN, CDR2 SVGIG (reference sequence). V lost 1 base to trimming and J lost 2 bases; unmatched junction nucleotides: 0.

V and J are TRBV10-3 and TRBJ1-3, with D unclear. This CDR3 has 14 residues. Trimming took 4 bases from V and 11 from J, leaving 18 bases between them. Germline V gene lookup returns CDR1 ENHRY and CDR2 SYGVKD. The CDR3 region is CAISGAGLQSSIYF. CDR3 coding DNA: TGTGCCATCAGTGGAGCAGGTTTACAGAGCTCCATATATTTT.

This clone was observed a few times. The chain combines TRBV6-1 with TRBJ2-2; the D gene is possibly TRBD2 (6 bases). CDR1 MNHNS and CDR2 SASEGT come from the germline V gene. V lost 0 bases to trimming and J lost 0 bases, with 14 bases between them. The CDR3 is made up of 18 amino acids. CDR3 region: CASSEARSGLPNTGELFF. The CDR3 nucleotides read TGTGCCAGCAGTGAAGCGAGGTCGGGACTCCCGAACACCGGGGAGCTGTTTTTT.

The chain links TRBV5-4 to TRBJ2-1, with a tentative D call TRBD1 (5 bases). V dropped 4 bases and J dropped 6 bases, with 8 bases sitting between them. CDR1 and CDR2 (germline): SGHNT, YYREEE (reference sequence). CDR3 length equals 12 residues. CDR3 nucleotides: TGTGCCAGCAGCCAGACAGCCAATGAGCAGTTCTTC. This encodes CASSQTANEQFF.

The V and J genes are TRBV28 and TRBJ2-2, with 10 bases fitting TRBD2. J was trimmed by 5 bases and V by 3 bases; bases with no gene match: 6. CDR3 length equals 16 residues. The germline V gene encodes CDR1 MDHEN and CDR2 SYDVKM. This CDR3 is CASSLSGGARTGELFF. The CDR3 bases are TGTGCCAGCAGTTTGAGCGGGGGGGCCAGAACCGGGGAGCTGTTTTTT.

The rearrangement joins TRBV28 to TRBJ2-1, with 7 bases matching TRBD1. The J segment lost 9 bases and the V segment lost 0 bases, leaving 2 bases of the junction unmatched. The germline gives CDR1 MDHEN, CDR2 SYDVKM. The CDR3 is made up of 13 amino acids. Written as DNA, the CDR3 is TGTGCCAGCAGTTTATGGAAGGGGGCTGAGCAGTTCTTC. This translates into CASSLWKGAEQFF.

This clone was observed a handful of times. The CDR3 sequence is CASSLYPGLAGETQYF. CDR3 bases: TGTGCCAGCAGCTTATACCCGGGACTAGCTGGGGAGACCCAGTACTTC. The chain links TRBV7-3 to TRBJ2-7; 9 bases align to TRBD2. The DNA end favors TRBJ2-5, so the J call may be wrong. The germline V gene has CDR1 SGHTA and CDR2 FQGTGA. CDR3 length: 16 amino acids.

V gene TRBV4-1 combines with J gene TRBJ1-2; D ambiguous. CDR1 and CDR2 from the germline V gene are MGHRA and YSYEKL. Trimming removed 0 bases at V and 0 bases at J, with 14 bases between. This CDR3 contains 17 residues. This CDR3 is CASSQDPGFGANYGYTF. Here the CDR3 DNA reads TGCGCCAGCAGCCAAGACCCGGGGTTTGGGGCTAACTATGGCTACACCTTC.

This clone came up once. This rearrangement joins TRBV6-4 to TRBJ2-7, with a possible D match to TRBD1 (6 bases). The V end lost 0 bases, the J end lost 5 bases, and 14 bases lay between the germline ends. The germline CDR1 and CDR2 sequences are MRHNA and SNTAGT. This CDR3 is 15 amino acids long. The CDR3 spells CASSDSISGVDEQYV. In DNA, the CDR3 is TGTGCCAGCAGTGACTCGATCTCAGGGGTCGACGAGCAGTACGTC.